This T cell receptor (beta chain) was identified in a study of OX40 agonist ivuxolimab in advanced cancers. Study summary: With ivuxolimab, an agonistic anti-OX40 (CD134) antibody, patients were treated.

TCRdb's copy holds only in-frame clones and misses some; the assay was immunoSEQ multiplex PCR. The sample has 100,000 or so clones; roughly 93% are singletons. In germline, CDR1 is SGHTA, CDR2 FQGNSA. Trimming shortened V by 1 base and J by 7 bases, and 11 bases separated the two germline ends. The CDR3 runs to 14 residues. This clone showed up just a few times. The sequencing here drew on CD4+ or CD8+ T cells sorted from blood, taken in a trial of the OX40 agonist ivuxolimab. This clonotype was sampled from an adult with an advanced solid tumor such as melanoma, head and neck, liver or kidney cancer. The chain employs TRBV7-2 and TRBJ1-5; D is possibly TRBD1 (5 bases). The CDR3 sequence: CASSLVVGGQPQHF. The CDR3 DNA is TGTGCCAGCAGCTTAGTAGTTGGGGGGCAGCCCCAGCATTTT.